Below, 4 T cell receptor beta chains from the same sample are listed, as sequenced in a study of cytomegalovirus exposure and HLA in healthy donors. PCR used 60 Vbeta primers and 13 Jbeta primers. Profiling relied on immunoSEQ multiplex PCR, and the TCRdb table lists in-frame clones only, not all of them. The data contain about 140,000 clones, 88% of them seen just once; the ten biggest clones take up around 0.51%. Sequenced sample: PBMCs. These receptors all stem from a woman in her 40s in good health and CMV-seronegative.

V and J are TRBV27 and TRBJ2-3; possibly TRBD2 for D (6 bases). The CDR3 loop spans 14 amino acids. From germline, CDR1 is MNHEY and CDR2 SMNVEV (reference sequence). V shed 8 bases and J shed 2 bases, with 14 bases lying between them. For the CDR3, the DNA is TGTGCCAGCCGGCTAGCGACAACCACAGATACGCAGTATTTT. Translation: CASRLATTTDTQYF.

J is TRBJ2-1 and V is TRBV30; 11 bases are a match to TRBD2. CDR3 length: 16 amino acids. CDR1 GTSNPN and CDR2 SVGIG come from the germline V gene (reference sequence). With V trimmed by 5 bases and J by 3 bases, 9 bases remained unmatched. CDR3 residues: CAWQPGTSGVYNEQFF. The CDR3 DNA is TGTGCCTGGCAACCGGGGACTAGCGGAGTCTACAATGAGCAGTTCTTC.

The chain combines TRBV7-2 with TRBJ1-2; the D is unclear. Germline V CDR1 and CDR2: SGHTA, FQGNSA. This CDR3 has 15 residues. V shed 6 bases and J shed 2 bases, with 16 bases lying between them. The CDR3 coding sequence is TGTGCCAGCAGGCTCCCACTCACCGTAAACTATGGCTACACCTTC. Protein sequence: CASRLPLTVNYGYTF. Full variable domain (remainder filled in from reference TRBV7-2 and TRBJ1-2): GAGVSQSPSNKVTEKGKDVELRCDPISGHTALYWYRQSLGQGLEFLIYFQGNSAPDKSGLPSDRFSAERTGGSVSTLTIQRTQQEDSAVYLCASRLPLTVNYGYTFGSGTRLTVV.

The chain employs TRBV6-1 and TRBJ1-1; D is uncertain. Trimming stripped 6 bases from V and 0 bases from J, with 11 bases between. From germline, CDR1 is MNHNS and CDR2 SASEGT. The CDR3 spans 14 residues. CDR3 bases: TGTGCCAGCAGATCGGACTTGATGAACACTGAAGCTTTCTTT. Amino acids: CASRSDLMNTEAFF.